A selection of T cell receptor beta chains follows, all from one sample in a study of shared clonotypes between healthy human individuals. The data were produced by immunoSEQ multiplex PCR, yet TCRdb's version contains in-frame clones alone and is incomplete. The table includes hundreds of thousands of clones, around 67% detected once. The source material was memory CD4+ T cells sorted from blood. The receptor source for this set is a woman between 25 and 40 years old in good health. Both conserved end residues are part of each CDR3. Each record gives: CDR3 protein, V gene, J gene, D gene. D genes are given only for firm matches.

CDR3aa: CASSSPLAGGSGTQYF; v_gene: TRBV13; j_gene: TRBJ2-5; d_gene: TRBD2
CDR3aa: CSVVRLAGTDTQYF; v_gene: TRBV29-1; j_gene: TRBJ2-3; d_gene: TRBD2
CDR3aa: CASSLDNYSNEQFF; v_gene: TRBV7-9; j_gene: TRBJ2-1; d_gene: .
CDR3aa: CASSPGDSRYGYTF; v_gene: TRBV18; j_gene: TRBJ1-2; d_gene: .
CDR3aa: CASSDRESQPQHF; v_gene: TRBV7-9; j_gene: TRBJ1-5; d_gene: TRBD1
CDR3aa: CSVLAGLQFF; v_gene: TRBV29-1; j_gene: TRBJ2-1; d_gene: TRBD2
CDR3aa: CASSPLAGGTDTQYF; v_gene: TRBV27; j_gene: TRBJ2-3; d_gene: TRBD2
CDR3aa: CASSLEGDTGIEQFF; v_gene: TRBV5-1; j_gene: TRBJ2-1; d_gene: .
CDR3aa: CASSLGALAGYNEQFF; v_gene: TRBV13; j_gene: TRBJ2-1; d_gene: TRBD2
CDR3aa: CASAAGGYETQYF; v_gene: TRBV6-1; j_gene: TRBJ2-5; d_gene: TRBD1
CDR3aa: CAGGTAKVYGYTF; v_gene: TRBV2; j_gene: TRBJ1-2; d_gene: .
CDR3aa: CATAGQGMEKYQETQYF; v_gene: TRBV28; j_gene: TRBJ2-5; d_gene: .
CDR3aa: CASSLEKADTQYF; v_gene: TRBV5-1; j_gene: TRBJ2-3; d_gene: .
CDR3aa: CASSSSGRALRAKNIQYF; v_gene: TRBV7-3; j_gene: TRBJ2-4; d_gene: TRBD2
CDR3aa: CASSSTGVGVFRTGELFF; v_gene: TRBV7-9; j_gene: TRBJ2-2; d_gene: .
CDR3aa: CASSQRETQYF; v_gene: TRBV19; j_gene: TRBJ2-5; d_gene: .
CDR3aa: CASNTRGGNTIYF; v_gene: TRBV5-4; j_gene: TRBJ1-3; d_gene: .
CDR3aa: CASSETGSEPEAFF; v_gene: TRBV6-1; j_gene: TRBJ1-1; d_gene: .
CDR3aa: CASSEINGIVNEQFF; v_gene: TRBV25-1; j_gene: TRBJ2-1; d_gene: .
CDR3aa: CASSGSGDQPQHF; v_gene: TRBV18; j_gene: TRBJ1-5; d_gene: .
CDR3aa: CASSLSASGSYNEQFF; v_gene: TRBV27; j_gene: TRBJ2-1; d_gene: TRBD2
CDR3aa: CASSPFSGQETQYF; v_gene: TRBV7-7; j_gene: TRBJ2-5; d_gene: TRBD2
CDR3aa: CATSRDAGTGDSGELFF; v_gene: TRBV15; j_gene: TRBJ2-2; d_gene: TRBD1
CDR3aa: CASSSWGTDTQYF; v_gene: TRBV27; j_gene: TRBJ2-3; d_gene: .
CDR3aa: CASSLFGGLGGGTF; v_gene: TRBV5-4; j_gene: TRBJ1-2; d_gene: .
CDR3aa: CASSLRPPWASGLTDTQYF; v_gene: TRBV28; j_gene: TRBJ2-3; d_gene: TRBD2
CDR3aa: CASTSRDEKETQYF; v_gene: TRBV7-8; j_gene: TRBJ2-5; d_gene: .
CDR3aa: CASSKTATQNTIYF; v_gene: TRBV28; j_gene: TRBJ1-3; d_gene: .
CDR3aa: CAKRGTGELFF; v_gene: TRBV23-1; j_gene: TRBJ2-2; d_gene: .
CDR3aa: CASSYQGALNEKLFF; v_gene: TRBV7-9; j_gene: TRBJ1-4; d_gene: TRBD1
CDR3aa: CASSSGPSYTF; v_gene: TRBV6-1; j_gene: TRBJ1-2; d_gene: .
CDR3aa: CASSLAQGTYNEQFF; v_gene: TRBV5-4; j_gene: TRBJ2-1; d_gene: .
CDR3aa: CASSPGRLGTDTQYF; v_gene: TRBV18; j_gene: TRBJ2-3; d_gene: .
CDR3aa: CASSIPLKAYNEQFF; v_gene: TRBV19; j_gene: TRBJ2-1; d_gene: .
CDR3aa: CASSRSRQFF; v_gene: TRBV28; j_gene: TRBJ2-1; d_gene: .
CDR3aa: CASSDPAASSYNEQFF; v_gene: TRBV25-1; j_gene: TRBJ2-1; d_gene: .
CDR3aa: CAISPPGLAKYEQYF; v_gene: TRBV10-3; j_gene: TRBJ2-7; d_gene: TRBD2